The 7 T cell receptor beta chains in this list originate from one sample, sequenced in a study of shared clonotypes between healthy human individuals. Clones were read by immunoSEQ multiplex PCR, and TCRdb kept only the in-frame ones, dropping some. The sample shows fewer than 3 million clones, approximately 90% of them seen only once. The specimen sequenced was naive CD4+ T cells from PBMCs. Subset given: CD45RA+ positively selected. Receptors were obtained from a man aged 18 to 35 in good health. Some clones in this sample may be carry-over from other donors' samples.

The chain carries TRBV2 and TRBJ2-5; 9 nucleotides agree with TRBD1. Per the germline V gene, CDR1 is SNHLY and CDR2 is FYNNEI. The CDR3 has 14 residues. Trimming at V came to 7 bases and at J to 5 bases, leaving 8 bases not matched to a gene. This CDR3 is CASNPNRGRETQYF. DNA for the CDR3: TGTGCCAGCAATCCGAACAGGGGGCGGGAGACCCAGTACTTC.

This clone was recorded only once. This chain connects TRBV7-9 to TRBJ1-4, with D unclear. CDR1 is SEHNR and CDR2 is FQNEAQ in the germline V gene (reference sequence). Deletions cut 0 bases from V and 0 bases from J, with 17 bases between. CDR3 size: 19 residues. The CDR3 nucleotides are TGTGCCAGCAGCTTAGCGCGTGGTATCGCAGCCCCAACTAATGAAAAACTGTTTTTT. It is translated as CASSLARGIAAPTNEKLFF.

This clone was detected only once. The rearrangement links TRBV10-3 to TRBJ1-3, with D unclear. Trimming pared 6 bases from V and 0 bases from J, leaving 15 bases between. The germline V gene encodes CDR1 ENHRY and CDR2 SYGVKD. The CDR3 consists of 16 residues. The CDR3 loop reads CAISLLLTGSGNTIYF. For the CDR3, the DNA is TGTGCCATCAGCTTACTTTTGACGGGCTCTGGAAACACCATATATTTT.

V gene TRBV10-3 combines with J gene TRBJ1-2; 9 positions match TRBD1. The J segment lost 6 bases and the V segment lost 0 bases, leaving 5 bases of the junction unmatched. This CDR3 has 15 residues. Germline V gene sequence: CDR1 ENHRY, CDR2 SYGVKD. The CDR3 region is CAISESTGGSHGYTF. The CDR3 DNA reads as TGTGCCATCAGTGAGTCGACAGGGGGGTCACATGGCTACACCTTC.

The chain is built from TRBV5-1 and TRBJ2-6; TRBD1 aligns across 12 bases. This CDR3 is 14 amino acids long. From germline, CDR1 is SGHRS and CDR2 YFSETQ. V dropped 3 bases and J dropped 11; count of bases not matched to a gene: 3. CDR3 amino acids: CASSWGQGADVLTF. In DNA, the CDR3 is TGCGCCAGCAGCTGGGGACAGGGGGCTGACGTCCTGACTTTC.

The V gene is TRBV2, the J gene TRBJ2-3, with unresolved D. V gave up 3 bases and J gave up 0 bases, with 4 bases separating them. CDR1 is SNHLY and CDR2 is FYNNEI in the germline V gene. The CDR3 length is 13 residues. The CDR3 is CASSDRSTDTQYF. CDR3 sequence (DNA): TGTGCCAGCAGTGACCGGAGCACAGATACGCAGTATTTT.

This chain connects TRBV7-2 to TRBJ2-7, with TRBD2 as a possible D gene (5 bases). Germline values: CDR1 SGHTA, CDR2 FQGNSA. V was shortened by 4 bases and J by 5 bases, with 15 bases between the two germline ends. CDR3 length: 14 amino acids. The CDR3 DNA reads as TGTGCCAGCAGCTCTGAAGGAGGAGCAGACGAGCAGTACTTC. Translating gives CASSSEGGADEQYF.